This T cell receptor (beta chain) was captured by sequencing in a study of cytomegalovirus exposure and HLA in healthy donors. Assay: immunoSEQ multiplex PCR; the TCRdb copy retains only in-frame clones and omits some. The repertoire holds fewer than 120,000 clones, around 87% seen once, with 1.4% in the top ten. There are a few counts of this clone. Germline V gene data show CDR1 as SEHNR and CDR2 as FQNEAQ (reference sequence). This CDR3 has 16 residues. V lost 5 bases to trimming and J lost 1 base, with 18 bases between them. This clonotype was obtained from a woman aged 25 to 45 in good health and CMV-seropositive. Sequenced material: PBMCs. The rearrangement joins TRBV7-9 to TRBJ2-7, with a tentative D call TRBD1 (6 bases). The chain's CDR3 is CASSPPQGPSSYEQYF. For the CDR3, the DNA is TGTGCCAGCAGCCCTCCACAGGGACCCTCTTCCTACGAGCAGTACTTC.